The sequence of this TCR beta chain was determined in a study of T cell responses to AZD1222 COVID-19 vaccine. The CDR3 consists of 18 residues. The germline CDR1 and CDR2 sequences are SGDLS and YYNGEE. The V and J ends lost 5 bases and 0 bases, in that order; junction bases with no gene match: 11. Study-wide points: Clonal diversity was possibly underestimated, and the donors were mostly white British, with more females. Only after the peak T cell response were repertoires sampled.

On this clone: The antigen is undetermined.

Clones were read by immunoSEQ multiplex PCR, and TCRdb kept only the in-frame ones, dropping some. The sample has 150,000 or so clones, about 92% seen once. The sample consisted of peripheral blood, taken on day 0 of AZD1222 vaccination. This clonotype was obtained from an adult in good health. The chain couples TRBV9 to TRBJ2-4; TRBD2 agrees at 10 bases. The CDR3 nucleotides read TGTGCCAGCAGTCCGAGCGGGGGGGGCGTATTAGCCAAAAACATTCAGTACTTC. It is translated as CASSPSGGGVLAKNIQYF.